Reported below is one TCR beta chain. Its matching antigen is unknown. These data come from a study of T cells in localized non-small cell lung cancer. General study results and limits: Uninvolved adjacent lung had the highest recorded T cell clonality, with tumor below it. Sequencing involved a lone tumor region, leaving heterogeneity possible. An association was observed between higher blood T cell density and longer overall survival. Adjacent lung held a median approximately 50 of the top 100 tumor clones.

Sequencing was performed with immunoSEQ multiplex PCR; in TCRdb, only in-frame clones are kept and a portion is missing. The data hold tens of thousands of clones, with 85% to 90% observed a single time. The CDR3 runs 16 residues. Trimming cost V 2 bases and J 5 bases; bases outside gene matches: 8. Germline lookup yields CDR1 SGHRS and CDR2 YFSETQ. This chain uses TRBV5-1 with TRBJ2-5, with 11 bases lining up with TRBD1. This receptor was obtained from a female donor at least 60 years old with stage I squamous cell lung carcinoma. The starting material was peripheral blood, obtained before any cancer treatment. The CDR3 DNA reads TGCGCCAGCAGCTTATCGGACAGGGGGCTCAGGGAGACCCAGTACTTC. This encodes CASSLSDRGLRETQYF.